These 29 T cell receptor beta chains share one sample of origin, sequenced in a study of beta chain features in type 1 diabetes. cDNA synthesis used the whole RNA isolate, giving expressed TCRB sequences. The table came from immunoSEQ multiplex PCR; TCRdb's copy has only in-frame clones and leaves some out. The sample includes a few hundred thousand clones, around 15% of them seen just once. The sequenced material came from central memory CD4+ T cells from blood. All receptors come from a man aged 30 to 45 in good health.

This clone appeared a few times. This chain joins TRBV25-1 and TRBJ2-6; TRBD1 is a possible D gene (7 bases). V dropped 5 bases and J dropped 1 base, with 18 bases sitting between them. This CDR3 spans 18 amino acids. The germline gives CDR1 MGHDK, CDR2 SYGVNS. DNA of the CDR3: TGTGCCAGCAGTCTCTGGGCAGGGGGGATATCTGGGGCCAACGTCCTGACTTTC. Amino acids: CASSLWAGGISGANVLTF.

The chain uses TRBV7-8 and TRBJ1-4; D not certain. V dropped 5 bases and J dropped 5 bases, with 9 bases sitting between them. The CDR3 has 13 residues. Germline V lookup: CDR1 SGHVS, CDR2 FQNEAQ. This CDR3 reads CASSQGWNEKLFF. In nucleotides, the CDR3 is TGTGCCAGCAGCCAAGGATGGAATGAAAAACTGTTTTTT.

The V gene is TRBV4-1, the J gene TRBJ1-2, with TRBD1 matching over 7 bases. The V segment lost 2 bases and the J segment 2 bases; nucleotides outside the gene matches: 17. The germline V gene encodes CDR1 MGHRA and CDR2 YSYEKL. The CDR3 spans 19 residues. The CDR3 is CASSQTWKTGVPGNYGYTF. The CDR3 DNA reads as TGCGCCAGCAGCCAAACCTGGAAAACAGGGGTCCCGGGGAACTATGGCTACACCTTC.

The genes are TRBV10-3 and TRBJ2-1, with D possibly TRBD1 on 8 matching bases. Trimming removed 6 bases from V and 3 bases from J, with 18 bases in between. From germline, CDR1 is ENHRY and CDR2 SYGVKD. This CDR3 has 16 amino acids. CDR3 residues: CAIRTSTGGDYNEQFF. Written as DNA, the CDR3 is TGTGCCATCAGGACCTCTACAGGGGGGGACTACAATGAGCAGTTCTTC.

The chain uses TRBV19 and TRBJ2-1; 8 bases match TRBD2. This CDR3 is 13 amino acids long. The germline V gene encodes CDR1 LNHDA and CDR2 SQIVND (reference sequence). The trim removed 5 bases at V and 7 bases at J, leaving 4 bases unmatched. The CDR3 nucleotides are TGTGCCAGTAGTGGACTAGCTCCGAATGAGCAGTTCTTC. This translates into CASSGLAPNEQFF.

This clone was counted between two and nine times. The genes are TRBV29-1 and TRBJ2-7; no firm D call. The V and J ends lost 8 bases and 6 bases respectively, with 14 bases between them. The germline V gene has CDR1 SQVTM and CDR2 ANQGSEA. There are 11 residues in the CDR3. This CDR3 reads CSPGPTTEQYF. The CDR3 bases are TGCAGCCCCGGTCCGACCACCGAGCAGTACTTC.

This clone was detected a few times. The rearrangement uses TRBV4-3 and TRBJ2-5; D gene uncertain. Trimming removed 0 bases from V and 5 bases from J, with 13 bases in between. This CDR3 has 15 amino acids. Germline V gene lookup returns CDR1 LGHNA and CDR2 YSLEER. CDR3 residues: CASSQDLISAETQYF. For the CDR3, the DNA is TGCGCCAGCAGCCAAGATTTGATATCGGCGGAGACCCAGTACTTC.

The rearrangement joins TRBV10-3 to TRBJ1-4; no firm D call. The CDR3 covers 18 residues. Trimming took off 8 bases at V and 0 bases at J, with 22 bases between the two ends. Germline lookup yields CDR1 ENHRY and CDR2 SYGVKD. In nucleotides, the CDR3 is TGTGCCATCTCTTCTTCCCCGCGACCGCTCGCAACTAATGAAAAACTGTTTTTT. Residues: CAISSSPRPLATNEKLFF.

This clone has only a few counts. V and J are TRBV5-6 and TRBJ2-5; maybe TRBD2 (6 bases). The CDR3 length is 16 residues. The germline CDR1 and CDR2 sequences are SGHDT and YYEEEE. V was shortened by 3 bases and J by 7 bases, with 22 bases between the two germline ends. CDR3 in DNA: TGTGCCAGCAGCTCTTCGGGACTCCGGATATCTGGGACCCAGTACTTC. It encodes CASSSSGLRISGTQYF. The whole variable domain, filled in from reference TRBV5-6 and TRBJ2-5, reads DAGVTQSPTHLIKTRGQQVTLRCSPKSGHDTVSWYQQALGQGPQFIFQYYEEEERQRGNFPDRFSGHQFPNYSSELNVNALLLGDSALYLCASSSSGLRISGTQYFGPGTRLLVL.

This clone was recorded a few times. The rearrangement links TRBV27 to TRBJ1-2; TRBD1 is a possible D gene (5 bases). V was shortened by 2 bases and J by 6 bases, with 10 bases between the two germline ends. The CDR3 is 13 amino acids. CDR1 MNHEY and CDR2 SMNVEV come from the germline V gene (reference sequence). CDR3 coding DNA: TGTGCCAGCAGTTTAGAGGGGAGCAATGGCTACACCTTC. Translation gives CASSLEGSNGYTF.

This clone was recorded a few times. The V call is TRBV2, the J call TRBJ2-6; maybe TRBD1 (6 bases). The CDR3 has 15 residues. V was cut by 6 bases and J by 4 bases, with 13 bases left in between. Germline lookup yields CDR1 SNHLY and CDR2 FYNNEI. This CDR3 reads CASSQQGAGANVLTF. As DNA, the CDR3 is TGTGCCAGCAGCCAACAGGGAGCCGGGGCCAACGTCCTGACTTTC.

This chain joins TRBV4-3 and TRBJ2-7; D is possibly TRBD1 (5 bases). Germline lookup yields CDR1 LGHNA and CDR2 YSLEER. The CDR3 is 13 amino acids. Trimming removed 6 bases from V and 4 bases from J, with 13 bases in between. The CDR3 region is CASSHSQGYEQYF. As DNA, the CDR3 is TGCGCCAGCAGTCATAGTCAGGGTTACGAGCAGTACTTC.

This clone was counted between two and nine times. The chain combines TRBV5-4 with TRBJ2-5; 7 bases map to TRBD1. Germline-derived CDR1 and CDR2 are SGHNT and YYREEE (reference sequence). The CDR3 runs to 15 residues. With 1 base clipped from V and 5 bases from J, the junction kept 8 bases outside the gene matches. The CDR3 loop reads CASSLRRQGGETQYF. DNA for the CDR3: TGTGCCAGCAGCTTGCGGAGACAGGGCGGGGAGACCCAGTACTTC. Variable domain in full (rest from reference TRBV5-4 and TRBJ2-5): ETGVTQSPTHLIKTRGQQVTLRCSSQSGHNTVSWYQQALGQGPQFIFQYYREEENGRGNFPPRFSGLQFPNYSSELNVNALELDDSALYLCASSLRRQGGETQYFGPGTRLLVL.

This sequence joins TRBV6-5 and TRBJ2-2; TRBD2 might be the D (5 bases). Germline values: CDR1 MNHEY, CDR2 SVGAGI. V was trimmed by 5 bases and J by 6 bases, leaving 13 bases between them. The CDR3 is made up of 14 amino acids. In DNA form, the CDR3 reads TGTGCCAGCAGTACACCGGGAAGCCCCGGGGAGCTGTTTTTT. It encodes CASSTPGSPGELFF.

CDR3 coding DNA: TGTGCCAGCAGTTACAGTACAGGGCGTGCGAGCATTCAGTACTTC. The encoded protein is CASSYSTGRASIQYF. The V gene is TRBV6-6, the J gene TRBJ2-4; D is possibly TRBD1 (6 bases). This CDR3 contains 15 residues. Trimming stripped 2 bases from V and 9 bases from J, with 17 bases between. The germline gives CDR1 MNHNY, CDR2 SVGAGI (reference sequence).

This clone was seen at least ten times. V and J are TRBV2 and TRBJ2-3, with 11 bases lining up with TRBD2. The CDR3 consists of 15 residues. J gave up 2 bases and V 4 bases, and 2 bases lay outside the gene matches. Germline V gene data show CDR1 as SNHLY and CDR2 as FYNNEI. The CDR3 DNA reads TGTGCCAGCAGTGGTAGCGGGAGGGCCACAGATACGCAGTATTTT. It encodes CASSGSGRATDTQYF.

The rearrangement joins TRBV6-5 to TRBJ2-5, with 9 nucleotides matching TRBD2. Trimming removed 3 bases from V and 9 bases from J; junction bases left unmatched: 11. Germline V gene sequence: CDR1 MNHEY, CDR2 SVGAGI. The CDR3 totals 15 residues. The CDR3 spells CASSYGASGNEAQYF. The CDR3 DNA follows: TGTGCCAGCAGTTATGGGGCTAGCGGGAACGAGGCCCAGTACTTC.

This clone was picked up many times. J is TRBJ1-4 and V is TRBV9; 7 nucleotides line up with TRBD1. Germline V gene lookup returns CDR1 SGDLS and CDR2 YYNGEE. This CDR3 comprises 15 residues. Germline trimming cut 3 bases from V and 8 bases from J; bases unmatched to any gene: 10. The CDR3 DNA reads TGTGCCAGCAGCGACCGACAGGGAGGTTGGGAAAAACTGTTTTTT. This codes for CASSDRQGGWEKLFF.

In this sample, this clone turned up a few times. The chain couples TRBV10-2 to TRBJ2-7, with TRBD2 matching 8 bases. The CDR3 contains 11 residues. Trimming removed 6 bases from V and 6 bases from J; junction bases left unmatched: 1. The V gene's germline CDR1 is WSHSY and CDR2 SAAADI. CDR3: CASSSGSEQYF. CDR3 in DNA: TGCGCCAGCAGCAGCGGGAGCGAGCAGTACTTC.

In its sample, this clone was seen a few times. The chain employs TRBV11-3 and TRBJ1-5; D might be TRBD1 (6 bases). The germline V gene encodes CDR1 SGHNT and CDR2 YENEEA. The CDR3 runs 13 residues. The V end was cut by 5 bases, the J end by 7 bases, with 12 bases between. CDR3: CASSQGHLQPQHF. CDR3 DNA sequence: TGTGCCAGCAGCCAGGGGCACCTCCAGCCCCAGCATTTT.

The CDR3 spells CSVVYTLGGYTF. CDR3 nucleotide sequence: TGCAGCGTTGTGTACACCCTCGGTGGCTACACCTTC. V gene TRBV29-1 combines with J gene TRBJ1-2; D ambiguous. The germline V gene has CDR1 SQVTM and CDR2 ANQGSEA. The CDR3 totals 12 residues. Trimming removed 4 bases from V and 7 bases from J, with 13 bases in between. Supplemented by reference TRBV29-1 and TRBJ1-2, the full variable domain reads SAVISQKPSRDICQRGTSLTIQCQVDSQVTMMFWYRQQPGQSLTLIATANQGSEATYESGFVIDKFPISRPNLTFSTLTVSNMSPEDSSIYLCSVVYTLGGYTFGSGTRLTVV.

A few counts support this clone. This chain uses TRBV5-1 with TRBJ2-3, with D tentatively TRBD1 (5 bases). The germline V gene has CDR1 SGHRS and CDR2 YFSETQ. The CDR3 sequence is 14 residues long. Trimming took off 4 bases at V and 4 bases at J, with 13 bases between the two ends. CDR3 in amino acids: CASSNGQKADTQYF. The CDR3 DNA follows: TGCGCCAGCAGCAACGGACAAAAAGCAGATACGCAGTATTTT.

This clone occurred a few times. CDR3 in amino acids: CASSYSGGTADTQYF. CDR3 DNA sequence: TGTGCCAGCAGTTATAGCGGGGGGACCGCAGATACGCAGTATTTT. The V and J genes are TRBV6-5 and TRBJ2-3, with 10 bases fitting TRBD2. The CDR3 contains 15 residues. J gave up 4 bases and V 3 bases, and 4 bases lay outside the gene matches. Germline V CDR1 and CDR2: MNHEY, SVGAGI.

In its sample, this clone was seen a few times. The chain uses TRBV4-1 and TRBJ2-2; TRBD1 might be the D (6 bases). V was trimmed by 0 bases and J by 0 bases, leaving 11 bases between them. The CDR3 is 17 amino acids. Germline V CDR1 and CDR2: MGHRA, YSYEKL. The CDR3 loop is CASSQDQDSANTGELFF. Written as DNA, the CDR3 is TGCGCCAGCAGCCAAGACCAGGACAGCGCGAACACCGGGGAGCTGTTTTTT.

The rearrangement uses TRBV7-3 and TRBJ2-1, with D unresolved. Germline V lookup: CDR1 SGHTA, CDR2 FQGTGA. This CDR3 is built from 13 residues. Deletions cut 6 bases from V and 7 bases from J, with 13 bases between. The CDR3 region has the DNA TGTGCCAGCAGTTACTGGGCAGAAAATGAGCAGTTCTTC. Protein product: CASSYWAENEQFF. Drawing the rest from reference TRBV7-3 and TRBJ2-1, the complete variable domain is GAGVSQTPSNKVTEKGKYVELRCDPISGHTALYWYRQSLGQGPEFLIYFQGTGAADDSGLPNDRFFAVRPEGSVSTLKIQRTERGDSAVYLCASSYWAENEQFFGPGTRLTVL.

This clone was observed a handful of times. The CDR3 is CASSQPRAHRTF. The CDR3 DNA follows: TGCGCCAGCAGCCAACCGCGGGCCCACCGCACCTTC. The chain links TRBV4-3 to TRBJ1-2, with no clear D. Germline CDR1 reads LGHNA; CDR2 reads YSLEER. This CDR3 spans 12 amino acids. Trimming left V 2 bases short and J 13 bases short, with 14 bases between.

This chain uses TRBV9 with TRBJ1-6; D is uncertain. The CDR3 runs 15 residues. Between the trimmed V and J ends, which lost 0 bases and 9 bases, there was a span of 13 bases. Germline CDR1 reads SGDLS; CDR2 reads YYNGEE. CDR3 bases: TGTGCCAGCAGCGTAGGAGGTCAGGCCGGTTCACCCCTCCACTTT. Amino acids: CASSVGGQAGSPLHF.

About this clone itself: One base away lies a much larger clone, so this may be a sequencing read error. CDR3 DNA sequence: TGTGCCAGCAGCCAAGATAGGGGTGAGCAGTTCTTC. It encodes CASSQDRGEQFF. The chain combines TRBV5-6 with TRBJ2-1; possibly TRBD1 for D (5 bases). CDR1 is SGHDT, CDR2 YYEEEE, per germline. CDR3 length equals 12 residues. Trimming took 4 bases from V and 9 from J, leaving 11 bases between them.

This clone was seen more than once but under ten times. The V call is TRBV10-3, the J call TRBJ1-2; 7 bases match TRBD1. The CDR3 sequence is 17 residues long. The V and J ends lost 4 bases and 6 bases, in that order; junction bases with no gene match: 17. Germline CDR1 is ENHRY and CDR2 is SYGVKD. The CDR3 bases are TGTGCCATCAGTGCCACCTCGCAAAGGGGGCGTGTTAATGGCTACACCTTC. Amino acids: CAISATSQRGRVNGYTF.